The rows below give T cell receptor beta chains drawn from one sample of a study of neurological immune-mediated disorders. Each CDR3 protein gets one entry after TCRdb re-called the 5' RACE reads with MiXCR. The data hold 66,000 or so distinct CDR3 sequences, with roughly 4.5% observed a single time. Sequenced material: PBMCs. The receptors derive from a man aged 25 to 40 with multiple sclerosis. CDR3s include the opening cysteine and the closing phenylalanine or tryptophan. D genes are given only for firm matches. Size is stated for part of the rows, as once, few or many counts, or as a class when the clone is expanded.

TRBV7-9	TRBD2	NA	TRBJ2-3	CASSPGTSGGASTDTQYF	TGTGCCAGCAGCCCCGGGACTAGCGGGGGGGCTAGCACAGATACGCAGTATTTT
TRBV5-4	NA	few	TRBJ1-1	CASSWDGNTEAFF	TGTGCCAGCAGCTGGGACGGGAACACTGAAGCTTTCTTT
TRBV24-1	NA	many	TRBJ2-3	CATSYTLTDTQYF	TGTGCCACCAGTTACACTCTCACAGATACGCAGTATTTT
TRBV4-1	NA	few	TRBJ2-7	CASSQGGGSAYEQYF	TGCGCCAGCAGCCAAGGGGGGGGCTCAGCCTACGAGCAGTACTTC
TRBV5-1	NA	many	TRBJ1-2	CASSLGRSSVYYGYTF	TGCGCCAGCAGCTTGGGCAGGTCCAGCGTATACTATGGCTACACCTTC
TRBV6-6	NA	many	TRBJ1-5	CASSGDTSNQPQHF	TGTGCCAGCAGTGGCGACACTAGCAATCAGCCCCAGCATTTT
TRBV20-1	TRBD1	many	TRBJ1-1	CSAPRQGDEAFF	TGCAGTGCTCCCCGACAGGGGGATGAAGCTTTCTTT
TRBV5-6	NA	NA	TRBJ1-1	CASSLRPLMGAEAFF	TGTGCCAGCAGCTTGCGTCCCCTCATGGGCGCTGAAGCTTTCTTT
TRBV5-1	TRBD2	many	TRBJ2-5	CASSGSGTSEETQYF	TGCGCCAGCAGCGGATCCGGGACTAGCGAAGAGACCCAGTACTTC
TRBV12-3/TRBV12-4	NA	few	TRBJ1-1	CATREEGNTEAFF	TGTGCCACCAGGGAAGAGGGAAACACTGAAGCTTTCTTT
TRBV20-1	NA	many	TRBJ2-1	CSARAGESSYNEQFF	TGCAGTGCTAGAGCGGGGGAGAGCTCCTACAATGAGCAGTTCTTC
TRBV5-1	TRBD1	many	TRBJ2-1	CASSLWTGRSYNEQFF	TGCGCCAGCAGCCTATGGACAGGGAGGTCCTACAATGAGCAGTTCTTC
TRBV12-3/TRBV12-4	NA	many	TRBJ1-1	CASKRQVSNTEAFF	TGTGCCAGCAAACGTCAGGTCTCCAACACTGAAGCTTTCTTT
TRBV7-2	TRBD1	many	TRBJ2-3	CASSRQGGYSTDTQYF	TGTGCCAGCAGCCGACAGGGGGGATATAGCACAGATACGCAGTATTTT
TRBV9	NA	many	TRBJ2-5	CASSGAHGETQYF	TGTGCCAGCAGCGGTGCGCACGGAGAGACCCAGTACTTC